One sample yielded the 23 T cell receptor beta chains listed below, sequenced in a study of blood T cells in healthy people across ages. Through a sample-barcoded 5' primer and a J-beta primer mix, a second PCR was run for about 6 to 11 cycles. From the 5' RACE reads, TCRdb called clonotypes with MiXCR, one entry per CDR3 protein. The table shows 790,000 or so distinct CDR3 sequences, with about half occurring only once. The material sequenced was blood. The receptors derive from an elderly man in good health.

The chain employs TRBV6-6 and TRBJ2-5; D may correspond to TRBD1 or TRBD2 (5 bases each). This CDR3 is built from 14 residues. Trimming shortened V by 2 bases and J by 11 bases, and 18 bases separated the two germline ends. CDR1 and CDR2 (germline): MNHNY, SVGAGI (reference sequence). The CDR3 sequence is CASSYLGPNNEQYF. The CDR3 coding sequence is TGTGCCAGCAGTTACCTGGGACCTAACAATGAGCAGTACTTC.

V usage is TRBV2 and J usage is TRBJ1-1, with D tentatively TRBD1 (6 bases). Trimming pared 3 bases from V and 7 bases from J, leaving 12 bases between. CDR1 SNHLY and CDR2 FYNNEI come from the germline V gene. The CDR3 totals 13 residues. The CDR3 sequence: CASSESRGGEAFF. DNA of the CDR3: TGTGCCAGCAGTGAGTCCAGGGGCGGTGAAGCTTTCTTT.

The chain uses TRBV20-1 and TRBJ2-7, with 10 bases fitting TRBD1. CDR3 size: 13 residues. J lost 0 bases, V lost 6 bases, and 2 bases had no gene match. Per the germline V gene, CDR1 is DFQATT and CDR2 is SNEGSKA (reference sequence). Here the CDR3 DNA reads TGCAGTGCGGGACAGGGGACCTCCTACGAGCAGTACTTC. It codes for CSAGQGTSYEQYF.

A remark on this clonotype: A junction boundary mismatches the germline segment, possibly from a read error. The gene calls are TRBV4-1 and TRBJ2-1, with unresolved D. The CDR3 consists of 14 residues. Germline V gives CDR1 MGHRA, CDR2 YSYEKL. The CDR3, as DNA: TGCGCCGGCAGCCAAGACTCACACTACAATGAGCAGTTCTTC. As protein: CAGSQDSHYNEQFF.

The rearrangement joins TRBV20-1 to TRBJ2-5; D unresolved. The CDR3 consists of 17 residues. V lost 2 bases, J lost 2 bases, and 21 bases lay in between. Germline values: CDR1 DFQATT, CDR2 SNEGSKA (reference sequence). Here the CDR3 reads CSARSFATVLRQETQYF. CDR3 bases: TGCAGTGCTAGAAGTTTCGCGACTGTCCTCCGGCAAGAGACCCAGTACTTC.

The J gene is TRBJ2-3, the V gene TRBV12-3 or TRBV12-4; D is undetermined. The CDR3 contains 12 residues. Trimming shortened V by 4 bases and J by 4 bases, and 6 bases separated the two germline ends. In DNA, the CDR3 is TGTGCCAGCAGTTATCACTCAGATACGCAGTATTTT. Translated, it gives CASSYHSDTQYF.

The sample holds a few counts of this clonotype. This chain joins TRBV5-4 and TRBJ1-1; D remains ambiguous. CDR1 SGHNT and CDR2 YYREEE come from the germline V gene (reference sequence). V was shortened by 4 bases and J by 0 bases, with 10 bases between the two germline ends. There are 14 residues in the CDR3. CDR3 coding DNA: TGTGCCAGCAGCCCCCGCGCCCTGAACACTGAAGCTTTCTTT. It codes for CASSPRALNTEAFF.

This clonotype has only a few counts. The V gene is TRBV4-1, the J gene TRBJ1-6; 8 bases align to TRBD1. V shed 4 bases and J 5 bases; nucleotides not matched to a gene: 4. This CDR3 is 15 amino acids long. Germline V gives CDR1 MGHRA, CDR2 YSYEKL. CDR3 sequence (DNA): TGCGCCAGCAGCCCCAGGGGGCTCGATAATTCACCCCTCCACTTT. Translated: CASSPRGLDNSPLHF.

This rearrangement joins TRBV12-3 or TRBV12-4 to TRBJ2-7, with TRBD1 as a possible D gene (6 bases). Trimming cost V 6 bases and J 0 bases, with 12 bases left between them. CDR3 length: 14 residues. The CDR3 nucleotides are TGTGCCAGCAGCATCCGGGACAACTCCTACGAGCAGTACTTC. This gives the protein CASSIRDNSYEQYF.

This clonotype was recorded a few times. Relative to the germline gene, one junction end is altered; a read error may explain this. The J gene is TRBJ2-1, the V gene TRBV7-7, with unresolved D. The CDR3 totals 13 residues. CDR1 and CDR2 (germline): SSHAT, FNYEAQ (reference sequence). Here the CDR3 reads CASSYAAGNEQFF. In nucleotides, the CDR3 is TGTGCTAGCAGCTACGCGGCCGGCAATGAGCAGTTCTTC.

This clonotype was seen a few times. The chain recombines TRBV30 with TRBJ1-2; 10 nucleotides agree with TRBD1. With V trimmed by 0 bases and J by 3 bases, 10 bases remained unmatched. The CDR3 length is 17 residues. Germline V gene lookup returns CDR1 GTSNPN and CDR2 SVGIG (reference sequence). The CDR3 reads CAWSVHRGTGVDYGYTF. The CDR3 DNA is TGTGCCTGGAGTGTACATCGGGGGACAGGGGTGGACTATGGCTACACCTTC.

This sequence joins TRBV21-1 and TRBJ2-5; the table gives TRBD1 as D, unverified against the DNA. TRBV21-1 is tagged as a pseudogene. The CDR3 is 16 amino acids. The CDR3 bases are TGTGCCAGCAGCAAGCCGGACAGGGCTAAGGCCTACGTGCAGTACTTC. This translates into CASSKPDRAKAYVQYF.

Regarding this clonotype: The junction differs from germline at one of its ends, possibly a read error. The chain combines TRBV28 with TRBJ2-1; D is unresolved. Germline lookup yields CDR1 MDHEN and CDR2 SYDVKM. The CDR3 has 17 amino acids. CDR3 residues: CAGSLLDPASSYNEQFF. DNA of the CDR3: TGTGCCGGCAGTTTATTGGATCCAGCGAGCTCCTACAATGAGCAGTTCTTC.

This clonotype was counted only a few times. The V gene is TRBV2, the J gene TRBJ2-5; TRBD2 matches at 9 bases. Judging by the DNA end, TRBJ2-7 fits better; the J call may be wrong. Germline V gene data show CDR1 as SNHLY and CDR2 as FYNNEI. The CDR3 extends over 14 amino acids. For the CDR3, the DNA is TGTGCCAGCAGTGAAAGGCTAGCGGGGAACGAGCAGTACTTC. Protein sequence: CASSERLAGNEQYF.

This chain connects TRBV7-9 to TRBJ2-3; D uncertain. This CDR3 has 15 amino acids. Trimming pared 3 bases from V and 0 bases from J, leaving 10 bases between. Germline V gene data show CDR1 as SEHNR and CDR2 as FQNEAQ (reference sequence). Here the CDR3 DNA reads TGTGCCAGCAGCTTTTCAGAGACTAGCACAGATACGCAGTATTTT. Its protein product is CASSFSETSTDTQYF.

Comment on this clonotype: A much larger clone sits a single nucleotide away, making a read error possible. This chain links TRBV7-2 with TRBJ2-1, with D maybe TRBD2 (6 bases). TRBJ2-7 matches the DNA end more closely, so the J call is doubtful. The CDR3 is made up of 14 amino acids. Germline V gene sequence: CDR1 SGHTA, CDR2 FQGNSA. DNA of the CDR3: TGTGCCAGCAGCACGGCTAGCGCCCACAATGAGCAGTACTTC. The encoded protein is CASSTASAHNEQYF.

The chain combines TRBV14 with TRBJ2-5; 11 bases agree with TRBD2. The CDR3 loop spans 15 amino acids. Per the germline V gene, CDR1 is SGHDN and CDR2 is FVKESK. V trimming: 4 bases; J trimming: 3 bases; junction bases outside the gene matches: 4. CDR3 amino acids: CASSRSGLAEETQYF. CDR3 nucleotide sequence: TGTGCCAGCAGCCGTTCGGGACTAGCGGAAGAGACCCAGTACTTC.

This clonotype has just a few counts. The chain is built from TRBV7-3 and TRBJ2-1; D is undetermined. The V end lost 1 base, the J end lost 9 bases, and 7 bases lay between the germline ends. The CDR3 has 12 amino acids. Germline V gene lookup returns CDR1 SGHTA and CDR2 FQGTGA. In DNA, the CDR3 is TGTGCCAGCAGCTTAAATGTAGGTGAGCAGTTCTTC. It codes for CASSLNVGEQFF.

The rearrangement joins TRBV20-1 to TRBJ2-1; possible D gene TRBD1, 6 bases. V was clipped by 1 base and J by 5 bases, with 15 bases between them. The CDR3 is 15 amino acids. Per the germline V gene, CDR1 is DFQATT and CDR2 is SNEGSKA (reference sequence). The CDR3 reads CSARAPGADHNEQFF. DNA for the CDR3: TGCAGTGCTAGAGCCCCAGGGGCAGACCACAATGAGCAGTTCTTC.

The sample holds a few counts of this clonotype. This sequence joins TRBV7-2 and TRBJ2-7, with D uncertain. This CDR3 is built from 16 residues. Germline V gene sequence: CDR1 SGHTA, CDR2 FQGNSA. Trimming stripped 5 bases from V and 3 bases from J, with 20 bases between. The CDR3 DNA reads TGTGCCAGCAGCCCACAAACGCTAGAGGTCCACTACGAGCAGTACTTC. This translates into CASSPQTLEVHYEQYF. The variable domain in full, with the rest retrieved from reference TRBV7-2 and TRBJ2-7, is GAGVSQSPSNKVTEKGKDVELRCDPISGHTALYWYRQSLGQGLEFLIYFQGNSAPDKSGLPSDRFSAERTGGSVSTLTIQRTQQEDSAVYLCASSPQTLEVHYEQYFGPGTRLTVT.

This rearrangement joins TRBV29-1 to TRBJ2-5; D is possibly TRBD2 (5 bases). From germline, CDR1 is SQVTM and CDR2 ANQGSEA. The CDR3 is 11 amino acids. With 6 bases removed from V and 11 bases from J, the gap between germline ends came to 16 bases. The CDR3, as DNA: TGCAGCGTCGTAGCGTACAATGAGCAGTACTTC. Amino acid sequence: CSVVAYNEQYF.

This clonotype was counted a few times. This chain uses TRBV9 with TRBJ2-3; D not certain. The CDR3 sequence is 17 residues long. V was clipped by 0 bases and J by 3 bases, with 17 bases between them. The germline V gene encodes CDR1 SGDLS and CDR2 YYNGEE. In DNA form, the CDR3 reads TGTGCCAGCAGCGTAGAATCAAGTGGGATCGTAACAGATACGCAGTATTTT. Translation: CASSVESSGIVTDTQYF. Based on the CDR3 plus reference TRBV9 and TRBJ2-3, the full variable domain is DSGVTQTPKHLITATGQRVTLRCSPRSGDLSVYWYQQSLDQGLQFLIQYYNGEERAKGNILERFSAQQFPDLHSELNLSSLELGDSALYFCASSVESSGIVTDTQYFGPGTRLTVL.

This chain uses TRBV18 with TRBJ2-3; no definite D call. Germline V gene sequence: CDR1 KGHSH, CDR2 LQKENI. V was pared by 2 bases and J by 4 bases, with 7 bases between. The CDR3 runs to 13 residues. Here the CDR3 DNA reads TGTGCCAGCTCACCAAGCAACGCAGATACGCAGTATTTT. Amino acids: CASSPSNADTQYF. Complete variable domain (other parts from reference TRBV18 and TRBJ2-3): NAGVMQNPRHLVRRRGQEARLRCSPMKGHSHVYWYRQLPEEGLKFMVYLQKENIIDESGMPKERFSAEFPKEGPSILRIQQVVRGDSAAYFCASSPSNADTQYFGPGTRLTVL.